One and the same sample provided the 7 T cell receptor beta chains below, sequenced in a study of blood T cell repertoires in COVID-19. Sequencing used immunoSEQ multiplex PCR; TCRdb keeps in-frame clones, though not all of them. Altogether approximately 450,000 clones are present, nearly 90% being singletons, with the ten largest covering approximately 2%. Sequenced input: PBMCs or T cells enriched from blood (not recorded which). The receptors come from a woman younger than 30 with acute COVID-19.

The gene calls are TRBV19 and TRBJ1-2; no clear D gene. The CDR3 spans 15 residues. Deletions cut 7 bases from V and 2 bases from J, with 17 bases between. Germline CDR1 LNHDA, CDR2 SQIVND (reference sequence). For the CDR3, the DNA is TGTGCCAGTAAAGCCCCCCGGCAGGTCAACTATGGCTACACCTTC. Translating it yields CASKAPRQVNYGYTF.

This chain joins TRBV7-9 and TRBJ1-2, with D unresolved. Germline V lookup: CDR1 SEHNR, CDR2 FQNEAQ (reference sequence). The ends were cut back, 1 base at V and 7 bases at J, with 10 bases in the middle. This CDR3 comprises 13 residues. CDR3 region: CASSLGAGGGYTF. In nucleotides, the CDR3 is TGTGCCAGCAGCTTAGGGGCAGGAGGTGGCTACACCTTC.

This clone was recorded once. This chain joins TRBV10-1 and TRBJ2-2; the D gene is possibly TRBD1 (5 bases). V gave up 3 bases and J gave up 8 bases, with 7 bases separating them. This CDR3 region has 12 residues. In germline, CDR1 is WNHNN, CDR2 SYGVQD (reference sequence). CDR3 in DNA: TGCGCCAGCAGTGAAGGGGTGGGGGAGCTGTTTTTT. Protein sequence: CASSEGVGELFF.

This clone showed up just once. The CDR3 nucleotides are TGCGCCAGCAGCCCCCAATTAGGCAGGGGGAACACCGGGGAGCTGTTTTTT. Protein sequence: CASSPQLGRGNTGELFF. The J gene is TRBJ2-2, the V gene TRBV5-1, with D maybe TRBD1 (6 bases). Trimming left V 4 bases short and J 1 base short, with 17 bases between. The CDR3 contains 17 residues. Germline loops: CDR1 SGHRS, CDR2 YFSETQ.

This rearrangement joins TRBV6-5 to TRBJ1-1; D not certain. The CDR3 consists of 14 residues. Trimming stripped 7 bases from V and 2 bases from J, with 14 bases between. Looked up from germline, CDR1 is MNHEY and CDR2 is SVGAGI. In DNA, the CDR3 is TGTGCCAGCACTCATCCGAGGAGAAACACTGAAGCTTTCTTT. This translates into CASTHPRRNTEAFF.

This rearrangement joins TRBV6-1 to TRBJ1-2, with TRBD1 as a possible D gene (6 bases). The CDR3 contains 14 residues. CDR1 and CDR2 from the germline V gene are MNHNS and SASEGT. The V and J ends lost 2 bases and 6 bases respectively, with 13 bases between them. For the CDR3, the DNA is TGTGCCAGCAGTGAATTACAGGGACGGGATGGCTACACCTTC. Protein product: CASSELQGRDGYTF.

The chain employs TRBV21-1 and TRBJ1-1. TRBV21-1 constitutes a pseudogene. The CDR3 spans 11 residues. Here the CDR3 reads CAALEVTEAFF. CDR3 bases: TGTGCCGCCTTGGAGGTTACTGAAGCTTTCTTT.